This T cell receptor (beta chain) was obtained from a study of blood T cell repertoires in COVID-19. Study information: COVID-19 samples from acute and convalescent phases originated in the United States, Italy and Spain.

The protocol was immunoSEQ multiplex PCR, while the TCRdb copy is restricted to in-frame clones and leaves out a portion. The sample yields around 72,000 clones, around 90% seen once. Germline V gives CDR1 WNHNN, CDR2 SYGVQD (reference sequence). This CDR3 contains 12 residues. V was clipped by 2 bases and J by 5 bases, with 7 bases between them. This receptor was obtained from a man in his fifties with acute or convalescent COVID-19. The sample comprised peripheral blood. The chain has TRBV10-1 and TRBJ2-7; D remains ambiguous. The chain's CDR3 is CASSEGIHEQYF. The CDR3 bases are TGCGCCAGCAGTGAGGGCATCCACGAGCAGTACTTC.